This TCR beta chain is from a study of vaccination and CD4 T cells after COVID-19. V was pared by 3 bases and J by 4 bases, with 18 bases between. This CDR3 comprises 17 residues. Per the germline V gene, CDR1 is KGHDR and CDR2 is SFDVKD. The Oncomine TCR Beta short-read assay was what sequenced the DNA obtained from cultured CD4+ T cells. TCRdb re-called the PCR reads with MiXCR, one entry per CDR3 protein. Here the sample spans about 19,000 distinct CDR3 sequences, 45% to 65% being singletons. Stated treatment: roughly 10-day PBMC culture with coronavirus spike peptide pools or control peptides (ViraFEST assay). Comments on this clonotype: Its antigen is unknown.

The V call is TRBV24-1, the J call TRBJ2-1; D might be TRBD1 (5 bases). The TCR comes from a human donor who had recovered from COVID-19. Sequencing used CD4+ T cells from blood, cultured in vitro, obtained before SARS-CoV-2 vaccination. This CDR3 reads CATSDPQVQGRYNEQFF. In nucleotides, the CDR3 is TGTGCCACCAGTGATCCCCAGGTTCAGGGTCGGTACAATGAGCAGTTCTTC.